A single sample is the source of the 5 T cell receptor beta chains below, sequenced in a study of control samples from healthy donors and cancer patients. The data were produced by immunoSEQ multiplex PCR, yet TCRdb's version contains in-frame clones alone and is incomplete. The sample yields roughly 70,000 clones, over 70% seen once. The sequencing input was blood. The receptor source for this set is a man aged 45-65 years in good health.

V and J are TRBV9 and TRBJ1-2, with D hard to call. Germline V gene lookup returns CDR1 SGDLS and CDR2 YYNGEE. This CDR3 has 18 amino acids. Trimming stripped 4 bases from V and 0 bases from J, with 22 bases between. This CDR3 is CASSHPADGTISNYGYTF. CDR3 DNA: TGTGCCAGCAGCCATCCGGCGGACGGAACAATCTCTAACTATGGCTACACCTTC.

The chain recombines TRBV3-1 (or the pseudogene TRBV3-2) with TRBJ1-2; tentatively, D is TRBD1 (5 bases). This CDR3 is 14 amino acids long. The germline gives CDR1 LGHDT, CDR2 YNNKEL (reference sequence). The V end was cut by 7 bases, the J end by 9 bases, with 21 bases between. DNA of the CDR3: TGTGCCAGCAAGCAGGGAAGCGAGAGGATGAGCTACACCTTC. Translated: CASKQGSERMSYTF.

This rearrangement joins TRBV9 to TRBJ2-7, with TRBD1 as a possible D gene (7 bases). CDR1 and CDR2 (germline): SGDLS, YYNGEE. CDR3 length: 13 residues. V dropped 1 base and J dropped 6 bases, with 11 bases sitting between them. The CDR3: CASSVIQGGEQYF. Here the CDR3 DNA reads TGTGCCAGCAGCGTAATCCAGGGGGGCGAGCAGTACTTC.

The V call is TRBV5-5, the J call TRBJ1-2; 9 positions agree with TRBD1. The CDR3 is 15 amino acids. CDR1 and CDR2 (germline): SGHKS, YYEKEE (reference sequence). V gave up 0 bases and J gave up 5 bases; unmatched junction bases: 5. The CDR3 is CASSLEFGTGYGYTF. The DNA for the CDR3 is TGTGCCAGCAGCTTGGAGTTTGGGACAGGGTATGGCTACACCTTC.

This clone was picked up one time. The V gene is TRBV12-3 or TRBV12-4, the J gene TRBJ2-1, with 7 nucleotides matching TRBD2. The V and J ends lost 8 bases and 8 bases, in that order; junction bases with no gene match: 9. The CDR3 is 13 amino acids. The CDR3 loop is CASSAGRIDEQFF. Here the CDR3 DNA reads TGTGCCAGCTCTGCCGGGAGGATAGATGAGCAGTTCTTC.